This TCR beta chain was identified during a study of T-cell memory formation after mild COVID-19. Study as a whole: TCR clusters showed largely donor specificity.

Comment on this clonotype: Its antigen is not identified.

TCRdb independently ran MiXCR on the 5' RACE reads; one entry per CDR3 protein. The sample has just over 150,000 distinct CDR3 sequences, roughly 31% seen once. Study-level findings and limits: Day 15 to 85 contractors were CD4/CD8 balanced; later expanders leaned CD4+. Those CD4+ clones that contracted were mainly in CM and EM (CD8+ ones in EMRA). Nothing showed for sure that second-wave clones peaking on day 37 were SARS-CoV-2 specific.

What was sequenced was PBMCs or a T cell subset sorted from them (not recorded which). This clonotype originated in an adult woman who had mild COVID-19 (a few samples of this study predate the infection). Cell type and time point are not known.

For the CDR3, the DNA is TGTGCCAGCAGATTCCTAGGGATTCCGTTCTTC. Encoded protein: CASRFLGIPFF. The chain joins TRBV6-5 to TRBJ2-1, with unresolved D. Germline loops: CDR1 MNHEY, CDR2 SVGAGI. The CDR3 consists of 11 residues. The ends were cut back, 6 bases at V and 15 bases at J, with 15 bases in the middle.